The 5 T cell receptor beta chains below all came from one sample that was sequenced in a study of human T cells and chemical hapten exposure. From the RACE reads, TCRdb called clonotypes with MiXCR, one entry per CDR3 protein. Of approximately 80,000 distinct CDR3 sequences in the sample, 12% to 15% are singletons; the top ten hold 3.5% to 6%. Regarding time point: pre-sensitization, week 0. The treatment was: therapeutic diphenylcyclopropenone sensitization with weekly scalp DPC. Sequenced material: whole blood, taken in connection with sensitization to the hapten diphenylcyclopropenone (DPC). These receptor sequences come from a woman in her fifties or sixties with alopecia areata. Some clones in this sample may be carry-over from other donors' samples.

The CDR3 reads CASSLLGGISGANVLTF. For the CDR3, the DNA is TGTGCCAGCAGCTTATTGGGCGGAATCTCTGGGGCCAACGTCCTGACTTTC. V gene TRBV11-2 combines with J gene TRBJ2-6; no firm D call. Germline V gives CDR1 SGHAT, CDR2 FQNNGV. Trimming removed 2 bases from V and 0 bases from J, with 11 bases in between. This CDR3 is 17 amino acids long.

The rearrangement joins TRBV5-6 to TRBJ1-2, with 7 bases lining up with TRBD1. CDR1 SGHDT and CDR2 YYEEEE come from the germline V gene. V lost 2 bases, J lost 8 bases, and 9 bases stayed unmatched. The length of the CDR3 is 14 residues. CDR3 residues: CASSLFDREYGYTF. As DNA, the CDR3 is TGTGCCAGCAGCTTATTCGACAGGGAATACGGCTACACCTTC.

This sequence joins TRBV29-1 and TRBJ1-1; D ambiguous. The V gene lost 5 bases and the J gene lost 5 bases, with 12 bases spanning the gap. CDR3 length equals 12 residues. Per germline, CDR1 SQVTM and CDR2 ANQGSEA. CDR3 residues: CSVSWTATEAFF. The CDR3 nucleotides are TGCAGCGTTTCATGGACGGCTACTGAAGCTTTCTTT.

The sample holds a few counts of this clonotype. CDR3 in DNA: TGTGCCAGCAGCCAAGCGGACGGGACGGGCGACATCCACACCTTC. This encodes CASSQADGTGDIHTF. The genes are TRBV4-2 and TRBJ1-2; maybe TRBD1 (5 bases). The V gene lost 1 base and the J gene lost 12 bases, with 21 bases spanning the gap. The CDR3 consists of 15 residues. Germline CDR1 LGHNA, CDR2 YNFKEQ.

This clonotype showed up just a few times. V usage is TRBV28 and J usage is TRBJ1-3; D gene unclear. The V gene lost 3 bases and the J gene lost 7 bases, with 7 bases spanning the gap. There are 12 residues in the CDR3. Germline CDR1 MDHEN, CDR2 SYDVKM. The CDR3 DNA follows: TGTGCCAGCAGTTTGACGCGGAACACCATATATTTT. It yields the protein CASSLTRNTIYF.